What follows are 10 T cell receptor beta chains derived from one specimen sequenced in a study of T cell repertoires in cytomegalovirus infection. TCRdb re-called the reads with MiXCR, one entry per CDR3 protein. The repertoire consists of some 270,000 distinct CDR3 sequences, with about 15% occurring once and the leading ten covering 40% to 55%. The material sequenced was CD8+ T cells from PBMCs. All receptors derive from a human donor in good health (CMV status not recorded). Some clones in this sample may be carry-over from other donors' samples.

This clonotype was picked up a small number of times. The chain carries TRBV7-9 and TRBJ1-6; TRBD1 is a possible D gene (6 bases). Germline CDR1 reads SEHNR; CDR2 reads FQNEAQ (reference sequence). The V end was cut by 8 bases, the J end by 8 bases, with 10 bases between. The CDR3 has 12 residues. The CDR3 is CASGDTDSPLHF. CDR3 in DNA: TGTGCCAGCGGGGACACCGATTCACCCCTCCACTTT.

This clonotype was counted many times. V is TRBV4-1 and J is TRBJ1-4, with D unclear. Trimming removed 1 base at V and 10 bases at J, with 7 bases between. The CDR3 loop spans 12 amino acids. Germline V gene lookup returns CDR1 MGHRA and CDR2 YSYEKL. The CDR3 spells CASSQGPGKLFF. The CDR3, as DNA: TGCGCCAGCAGCCAAGGGCCCGGAAAACTGTTTTTT.

This clonotype was observed at least ten times. The chain employs TRBV27 and TRBJ1-1; D is unclear. Between the trimmed V and J ends, which lost 1 base and 4 bases, there was a span of 13 bases. This CDR3 has 15 amino acids. Looked up from germline, CDR1 is MNHEY and CDR2 is SMNVEV (reference sequence). CDR3 in DNA: TGTGCCAGCAGTTTATTGCCAGGTGTCGGCACTGAAGCTTTCTTT. Translated, it gives CASSLLPGVGTEAFF.

Many counts were recorded for this clonotype. The chain couples TRBV10-3 to TRBJ2-5; D remains unclear. Germline CDR1 is ENHRY and CDR2 is SYGVKD. This CDR3 is 15 amino acids long. V was pared by 0 bases and J by 5 bases, with 13 bases between. The CDR3 coding sequence is TGTGCCATCAGTGAGTCGCCCCAGGCCGGGGAGACCCAGTACTTC. Protein sequence: CAISESPQAGETQYF.

This clonotype was seen repeatedly, ten times or more. The CDR3 DNA reads as TGTGCCAGCAGCCGCACAGGAGGGGGACAGATCAATGAGCAGTTCTTC. Amino acids: CASSRTGGGQINEQFF. This chain links TRBV7-9 with TRBJ2-1; weak D call: TRBD1 (7 bases). V lost 5 bases, J lost 6 bases, and 20 bases lay in between. The CDR3 has 16 amino acids. Germline CDR1 SEHNR, CDR2 FQNEAQ (reference sequence).

The chain carries TRBV28 and TRBJ1-2; perhaps TRBD1 as D (6 bases). Germline-derived CDR1 and CDR2 are MDHEN and SYDVKM. Trimming shortened V by 5 bases and J by 5 bases, and 18 bases separated the two germline ends. This CDR3 is 15 amino acids long. The CDR3 region is CASSTWDIDPYGYTF. The CDR3, as DNA: TGTGCCAGCAGTACCTGGGACATCGACCCTTATGGCTACACCTTC.

This clonotype has a count of ten or more. V usage is TRBV2 and J usage is TRBJ2-1; 10 nucleotides line up with TRBD2. Germline values: CDR1 SNHLY, CDR2 FYNNEI. Losses at the gene ends were 8 bases for V and 0 bases for J; bases not matched to a gene: 7. This CDR3 has 16 residues. CDR3 residues: CASWTSGTISYNEQFF. The CDR3 DNA follows: TGTGCCAGCTGGACTAGCGGAACGATCTCCTACAATGAGCAGTTCTTC. Full variable domain (missing parts from reference TRBV2 and TRBJ2-1): EPEVTQTPSHQVTQMGQEVILRCVPISNHLYFYWYRQILGQKVEFLVSFYNNEISEKSEIFDDQFSVERPDGSNFTLKIRSTKLEDSAMYFCASWTSGTISYNEQFFGPGTRLTVL.

The CDR3 reads CASVQGADTQYF. The CDR3 bases are TGTGCCAGCGTGCAGGGAGCAGATACGCAGTATTTT. The rearrangement joins TRBV2 to TRBJ2-3; the D call may be TRBD1 or TRBD2 (5 bases each). V was clipped by 8 bases and J by 4 bases, with 10 bases between them. Germline V gene data show CDR1 as SNHLY and CDR2 as FYNNEI. This CDR3 region has 12 residues.

This chain links TRBV7-9 with TRBJ2-7, with a tentative D call TRBD2 (5 bases). Germline V gene lookup returns CDR1 SEHNR and CDR2 FQNEAQ (reference sequence). The CDR3 loop spans 15 amino acids. V was cut by 4 bases and J by 3 bases, with 16 bases left in between. The CDR3 region has the DNA TGTGCCAGCAGCTACTCAGCGGATCTCTACTACGAGCAGTACTTC. Its protein is CASSYSADLYYEQYF.

At least ten counts were recorded for this clonotype. The chain has TRBV7-2 and TRBJ1-1, with a weak D call TRBD1 (6 bases). There are 14 residues in the CDR3. V dropped 5 bases and J dropped 8 bases, with 18 bases sitting between them. CDR1 and CDR2 from the germline V gene are SGHTA and FQGNSA. The CDR3 DNA follows: TGTGCCAGCAGCCTCCACGGGACACCTACCGAAGCTTTCTTT. Residues: CASSLHGTPTEAFF.